Listed below are T cell receptor beta chains from one sample, sequenced in a study of cytomegalovirus exposure and HLA in healthy donors. Clones were read by immunoSEQ multiplex PCR, and TCRdb kept only the in-frame ones, dropping some. This table has 100,000 or so clones, less than 85% appearing once. Sequenced sample: PBMCs. All receptors come from a man in his forties in good health and CMV-seronegative. The CDR3 runs from the conserved cysteine through the conserved F or W. D genes are given only for firm matches. Only part of the rows carry a size: once, few, many, or a class if the clone is expanded.

J gene: TRBJ1-5; D gene: TRBD1; clone size: -; V gene: TRBV7-2; CDR3 DNA: TGTGCCAGCAGCTTAGTCACCCGGACAGGGCAGCCCCAGCATTTT; CDR3 protein: CASSLVTRTGQPQHF
J gene: TRBJ1-2; D gene: -; clone size: -; V gene: TRBV5-1; CDR3 DNA: TGCGCCAGCAGCGCGGGACTGGCAAGTTTTGGCTATGGCTACACCTTC; CDR3 protein: CASSAGLASFGYGYTF
J gene: TRBJ2-5; D gene: -; clone size: -; V gene: TRBV2; CDR3 DNA: TGTGCCAGCAGTGACTCGAGTGGTCAAGAGACCCAGTACTTC; CDR3 protein: CASSDSSGQETQYF
J gene: TRBJ1-4; D gene: -; clone size: few; V gene: TRBV7-9; CDR3 DNA: TGTGCCAGCAGCTCCGGACAGATGACAACTAATGAAAAACTGTTTTTT; CDR3 protein: CASSSGQMTTNEKLFF
J gene: TRBJ2-7; D gene: TRBD1; clone size: -; V gene: TRBV29-1; CDR3 DNA: TGCAGCGTTGAAAAACAGGGGGTTTCCTACGAGCAGTACTTC; CDR3 protein: CSVEKQGVSYEQYF
J gene: TRBJ1-2; D gene: TRBD1; clone size: -; V gene: TRBV28; CDR3 DNA: TGTGCCAGCGAAAAAGGGACAGACTATGGCTACACCTTC; CDR3 protein: CASEKGTDYGYTF
J gene: TRBJ1-2; D gene: -; clone size: -; V gene: TRBV14; CDR3 DNA: TGTGCCAGCAGCCAAGAGGGGAAGATCGGGGGGTACTATGGCTACACCTTC; CDR3 protein: CASSQEGKIGGYYGYTF
J gene: TRBJ2-7; D gene: TRBD1; clone size: -; V gene: TRBV2; CDR3 DNA: TGTGCCAGCAGCGGCCCGGGACAGGGTCCCTACGAGCAGTACTTC; CDR3 protein: CASSGPGQGPYEQYF
J gene: TRBJ2-5; D gene: -; clone size: -; V gene: TRBV19; CDR3 DNA: TGTGCCACTAAGAAGGGTGAGCGGTACCAAGAGACCCAGTACTTC; CDR3 protein: CATKKGERYQETQYF
J gene: TRBJ1-1; D gene: -; clone size: once; V gene: TRBV4-3; CDR3 DNA: TGCGCCAGCAGCCAAGTATCCGGTTGGACTGAAGCTTTCTTT; CDR3 protein: CASSQVSGWTEAFF
J gene: TRBJ2-3; D gene: TRBD2; clone size: -; V gene: TRBV27; CDR3 DNA: TGTGCCAGCAGTTTATCGTTAGCGGGGGGGCTTACGGTTACGCAGTATTTT; CDR3 protein: CASSLSLAGGLTVTQYF
J gene: TRBJ1-5; D gene: -; clone size: -; V gene: TRBV29-1; CDR3 DNA: TGCAGCGTATCGACAGGTAACAATCAGCCCCAGCATTTT; CDR3 protein: CSVSTGNNQPQHF
J gene: TRBJ2-7; D gene: TRBD2; clone size: -; V gene: TRBV2; CDR3 DNA: TGTGCCAGCAGTGTGTTGGGCGGGGGGATTTACGAGCAGTACTTC; CDR3 protein: CASSVLGGGIYEQYF
J gene: TRBJ1-1; D gene: TRBD1; clone size: -; V gene: TRBV9; CDR3 DNA: TGTGCCAGCAGCGTACAGAGACAGGGGGCCGGCACTGAAGCTTTCTTT; CDR3 protein: CASSVQRQGAGTEAFF
J gene: TRBJ2-7; D gene: -; clone size: once; V gene: TRBV5-4; CDR3 DNA: TGTGCCAGCAGCCTAGGGTGGGGAGGGGGGTACGAGCAGTACTTC; CDR3 protein: CASSLGWGGGYEQYF
J gene: TRBJ2-7; D gene: -; clone size: once; V gene: TRBV27; CDR3 DNA: TGTGCCAGCTCCTCAGGGAACGACTACGAGCAGTACTTC; CDR3 protein: CASSSGNDYEQYF
J gene: TRBJ2-1; D gene: TRBD1; clone size: -; V gene: TRBV5-6; CDR3 DNA: TGTGCCAGCAGCCGCGTCTGGACAGGCTACAATGAGCAGTTCTTC; CDR3 protein: CASSRVWTGYNEQFF
J gene: TRBJ2-7; D gene: TRBD2; clone size: -; V gene: TRBV11-2; CDR3 DNA: TGTGCCAGCAGCTTAGTTCTGCGGGGGGCCTCCTACGAGCAGTACTTC; CDR3 protein: CASSLVLRGASYEQYF
J gene: TRBJ1-2; D gene: TRBD1; clone size: -; V gene: TRBV11-2; CDR3 DNA: TGTGCCAGCAGATATGACAGGGGAGCAAACTATGGCTACACCTTC; CDR3 protein: CASRYDRGANYGYTF
J gene: TRBJ2-2; D gene: TRBD2; clone size: -; V gene: TRBV2; CDR3 DNA: TGTGCCAGCAGTTATAGCGGGGGGAACACCGGGGAGCTGTTTTTT; CDR3 protein: CASSYSGGNTGELFF
J gene: TRBJ1-4; D gene: -; clone size: -; V gene: TRBV9; CDR3 DNA: TGTGCCAGCAGCTCTGACCTCGGAGCTGAAAAACTGTTTTTT; CDR3 protein: CASSSDLGAEKLFF
J gene: TRBJ2-3; D gene: -; clone size: -; V gene: TRBV4-1; CDR3 DNA: TGCGCCAGCAGCCCAGGCAGGGGAACGACAGATACGCAGTATTTT; CDR3 protein: CASSPGRGTTDTQYF
J gene: TRBJ1-1; D gene: TRBD1; clone size: -; V gene: TRBV7-2; CDR3 DNA: TGTGCCAGCAGCTGGGACAGGGGTCACGAGAACACTGAAGCTTTCTTT; CDR3 protein: CASSWDRGHENTEAFF
J gene: TRBJ2-3; D gene: -; clone size: -; V gene: TRBV30; CDR3 DNA: TGTGCCTGGAGTACGGGCGGGAAGAGCACAGATACGCAGTATTTT; CDR3 protein: CAWSTGGKSTDTQYF
J gene: TRBJ2-3; D gene: TRBD2; clone size: -; V gene: TRBV5-1; CDR3 DNA: TGCGCCAGCAGCTTAAACGGGGGGGAAGATACGCAGTATTTT; CDR3 protein: CASSLNGGEDTQYF
J gene: TRBJ1-2; D gene: TRBD1; clone size: -; V gene: TRBV7-8; CDR3 DNA: TGTGCCAGCAGCTTAGGCACAGGGGCTGTTAACTATGGCTACACCTTC; CDR3 protein: CASSLGTGAVNYGYTF
J gene: TRBJ1-4; D gene: TRBD1; clone size: -; V gene: TRBV2; CDR3 DNA: TGTGCCAGCAGTCCCGACAGGGCGGGTGGCGAAAAACTGTTTTTT; CDR3 protein: CASSPDRAGGEKLFF
J gene: TRBJ2-1; D gene: TRBD2; clone size: -; V gene: TRBV9; CDR3 DNA: TGTGCCAGCAGCGTAGCTACCAAAGGGCTAGCGGGGGACAATGAGCAGTTCTTC; CDR3 protein: CASSVATKGLAGDNEQFF
J gene: TRBJ2-7; D gene: TRBD2; clone size: -; V gene: TRBV27; CDR3 DNA: TGTGCCAGCAGTCCATCAGCGGGGGAAAGCTCCTACGAGCAGTACTTC; CDR3 protein: CASSPSAGESSYEQYF
J gene: TRBJ2-2; D gene: -; clone size: -; V gene: TRBV7-6; CDR3 DNA: TGTGCCAGCAGCCCGGGGGTAGGGGTCGGAGGGGAGCTGTTTTTT; CDR3 protein: CASSPGVGVGGELFF
J gene: TRBJ1-2; D gene: -; clone size: -; V gene: TRBV6-1; CDR3 DNA: TGTGCCAGCAGTAGGTGGGAGGACTATGGCTACACCTTC; CDR3 protein: CASSRWEDYGYTF
J gene: TRBJ2-2; D gene: TRBD2; clone size: -; V gene: TRBV7-2; CDR3 DNA: TGTGCCAGCAGCTTACAGCGGGGGCCCACCGGGGAGCTGTTTTTT; CDR3 protein: CASSLQRGPTGELFF